One TCR beta chain is described in this entry. Its specificity is unknown. Cell sorting on a FACSAria was used to separate CD4+ and CD8+ T cells from the PBMCs. The CDR3 has 15 residues. With V trimmed by 3 bases and J by 4 bases, 9 bases remained unmatched. Germline V lookup: CDR1 GTSNPN, CDR2 SVGIG (reference sequence). The record originates from a study of CD8+ T cells in alopecia areata. Study conclusions and caveats: Among the cells sequenced in scalp samples are also the resident alphabeta T cells of normal skin. For lesional scalp, especially alopecia totalis/universalis, clonality was higher than in normal scalp. Mice showed clearer TCR sharing than patients did, a gap that was possibly HLA-related.

RNA extraction and reverse transcription yielded cDNA as sequencing template. The protocol was immunoSEQ multiplex PCR, while the TCRdb copy is restricted to in-frame clones and leaves out a portion. This sample has around 120,000 clones, with roughly 66% found just once. The chain employs TRBV30 and TRBJ2-5; 9 nucleotides line up with TRBD1. The sequence came from a human donor in good health. The sample taken for sequencing was CD4+ T cells sorted from blood. DNA of the CDR3: TGTGCCTGGAGCGCCGGGACAGGGCCCGGAGAGACCCAGTACTTC. Its translation is CAWSAGTGPGETQYF.